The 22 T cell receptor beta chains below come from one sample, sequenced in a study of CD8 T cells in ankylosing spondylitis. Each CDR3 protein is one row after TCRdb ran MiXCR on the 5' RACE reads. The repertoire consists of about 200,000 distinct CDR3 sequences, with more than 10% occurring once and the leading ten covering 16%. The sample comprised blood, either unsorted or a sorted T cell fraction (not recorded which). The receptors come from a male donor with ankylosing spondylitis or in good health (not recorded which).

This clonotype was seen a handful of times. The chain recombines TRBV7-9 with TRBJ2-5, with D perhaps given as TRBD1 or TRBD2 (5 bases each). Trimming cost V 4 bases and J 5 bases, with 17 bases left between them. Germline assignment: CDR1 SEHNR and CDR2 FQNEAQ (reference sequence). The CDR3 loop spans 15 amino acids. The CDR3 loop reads CASSSDRDPKETQYF. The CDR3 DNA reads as TGTGCCAGCAGCTCAGACCGGGACCCCAAGGAGACCCAGTACTTC.

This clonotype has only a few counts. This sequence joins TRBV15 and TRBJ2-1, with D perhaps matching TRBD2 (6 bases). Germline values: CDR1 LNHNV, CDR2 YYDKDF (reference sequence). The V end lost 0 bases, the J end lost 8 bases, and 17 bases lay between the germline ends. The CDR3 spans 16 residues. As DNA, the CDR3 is TGTGCCACCAGCAGAGATCGGACGGGAGCCGGGTATGAGCAGTTCTTC. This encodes CATSRDRTGAGYEQFF.

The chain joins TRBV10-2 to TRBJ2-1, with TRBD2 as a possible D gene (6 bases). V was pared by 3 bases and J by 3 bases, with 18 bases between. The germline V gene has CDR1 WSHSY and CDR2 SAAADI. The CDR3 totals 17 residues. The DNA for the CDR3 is TGCGCCAGCAGTGACCCCCAGCGGGTTGGAAGCTACAATGAGCAGTTCTTC. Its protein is CASSDPQRVGSYNEQFF.

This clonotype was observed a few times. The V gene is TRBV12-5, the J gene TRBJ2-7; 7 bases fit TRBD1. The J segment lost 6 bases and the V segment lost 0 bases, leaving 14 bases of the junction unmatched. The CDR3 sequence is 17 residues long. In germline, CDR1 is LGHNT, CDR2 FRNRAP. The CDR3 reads CASGLVVGDSLMAEQYF. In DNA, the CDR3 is TGTGCTAGTGGTTTGGTCGTCGGGGACAGCCTGATGGCCGAGCAGTACTTC.

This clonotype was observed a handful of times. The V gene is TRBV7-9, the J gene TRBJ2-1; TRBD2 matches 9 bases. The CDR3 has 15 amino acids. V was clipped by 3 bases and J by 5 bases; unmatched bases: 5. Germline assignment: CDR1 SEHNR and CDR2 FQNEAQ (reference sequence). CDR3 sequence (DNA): TGTGCCAGCAGCTTTAGCGGGAGCCCAGACAATGAGCAGTTCTTC. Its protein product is CASSFSGSPDNEQFF.

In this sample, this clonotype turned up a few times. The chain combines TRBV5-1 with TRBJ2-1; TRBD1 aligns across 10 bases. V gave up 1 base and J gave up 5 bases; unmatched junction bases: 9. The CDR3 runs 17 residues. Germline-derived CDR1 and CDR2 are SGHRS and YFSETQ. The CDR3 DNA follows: TGCGCCAGCAGCTTGTTTAGGGGACAGGGGCCCAACAATGAGCAGTTCTTC. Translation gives CASSLFRGQGPNNEQFF.

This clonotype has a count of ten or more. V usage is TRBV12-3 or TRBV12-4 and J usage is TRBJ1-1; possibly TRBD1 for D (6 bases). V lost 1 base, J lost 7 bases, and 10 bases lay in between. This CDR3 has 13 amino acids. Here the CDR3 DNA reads TGTGCCAGCAGTTTAGGGGGGCGGTATGAAGCTTTCTTT. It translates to CASSLGGRYEAFF.

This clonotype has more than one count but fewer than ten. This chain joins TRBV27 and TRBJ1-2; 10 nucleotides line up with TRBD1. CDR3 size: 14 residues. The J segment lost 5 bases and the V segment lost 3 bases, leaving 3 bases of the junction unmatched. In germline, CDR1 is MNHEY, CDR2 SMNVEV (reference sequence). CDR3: CASSFWTGGYGYTF. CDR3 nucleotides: TGTGCCAGCAGTTTCTGGACAGGGGGTTATGGCTACACCTTC.

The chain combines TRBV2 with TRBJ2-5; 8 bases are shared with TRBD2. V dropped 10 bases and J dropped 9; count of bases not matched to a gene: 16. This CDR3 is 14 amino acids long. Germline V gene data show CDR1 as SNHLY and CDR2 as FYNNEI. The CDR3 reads CAILRGSGTEAQYF. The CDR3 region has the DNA TGTGCCATCCTTAGGGGTAGCGGGACCGAGGCCCAGTACTTC.

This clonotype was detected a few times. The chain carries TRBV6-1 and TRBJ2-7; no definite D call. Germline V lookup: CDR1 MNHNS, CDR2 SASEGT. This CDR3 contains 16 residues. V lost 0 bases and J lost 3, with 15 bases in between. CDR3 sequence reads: CASSEARSLLGYEQYF. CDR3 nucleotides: TGTGCCAGCAGTGAAGCTCGGAGTTTGTTGGGCTACGAGCAGTACTTC.

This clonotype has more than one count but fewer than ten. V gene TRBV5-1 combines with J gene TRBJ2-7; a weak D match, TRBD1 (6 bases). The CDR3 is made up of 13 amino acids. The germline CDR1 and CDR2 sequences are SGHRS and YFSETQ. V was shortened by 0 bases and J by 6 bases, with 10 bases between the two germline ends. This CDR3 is CASSLDRAGEQYF. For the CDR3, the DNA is TGCGCCAGCAGCTTGGACAGGGCTGGCGAGCAGTACTTC.

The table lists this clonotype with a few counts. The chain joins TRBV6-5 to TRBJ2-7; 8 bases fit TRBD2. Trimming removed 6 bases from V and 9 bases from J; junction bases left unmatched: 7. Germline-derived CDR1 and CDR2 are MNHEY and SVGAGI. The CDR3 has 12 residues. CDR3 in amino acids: CASRTGLAGQYF. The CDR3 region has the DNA TGTGCCAGCAGAACTGGACTAGCAGGGCAGTACTTC.

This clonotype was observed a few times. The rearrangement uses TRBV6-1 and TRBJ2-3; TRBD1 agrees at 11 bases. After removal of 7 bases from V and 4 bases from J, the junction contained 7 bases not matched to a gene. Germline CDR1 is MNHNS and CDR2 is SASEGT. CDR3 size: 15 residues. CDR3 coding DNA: TGTGCCAGCAACCCAGGGGGACAGGGGGCAGATACGCAGTATTTT. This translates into CASNPGGQGADTQYF.

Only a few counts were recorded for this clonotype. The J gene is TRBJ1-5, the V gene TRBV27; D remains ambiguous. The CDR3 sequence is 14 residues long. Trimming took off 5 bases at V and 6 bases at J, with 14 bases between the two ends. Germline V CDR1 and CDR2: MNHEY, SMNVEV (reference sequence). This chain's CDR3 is CASSPLQGGQPQHF. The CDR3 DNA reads TGTGCCAGCAGTCCCTTACAAGGAGGTCAGCCCCAGCATTTT.

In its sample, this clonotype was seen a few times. CDR3 DNA: TGTGCCATCAGTGAGTCTAGACCCTCGGAGCTGTTTTTT. It translates to CAISESRPSELFF. The rearrangement links TRBV10-3 to TRBJ2-2; D gene uncertain. Germline V gene lookup returns CDR1 ENHRY and CDR2 SYGVKD. With 0 bases removed from V and 10 bases from J, the gap between germline ends came to 9 bases. The CDR3 totals 13 residues.

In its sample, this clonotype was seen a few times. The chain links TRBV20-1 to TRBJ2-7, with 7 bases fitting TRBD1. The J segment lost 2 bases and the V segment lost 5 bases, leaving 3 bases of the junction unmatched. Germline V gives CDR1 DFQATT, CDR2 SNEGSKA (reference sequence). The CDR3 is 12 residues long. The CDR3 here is CSAPTGAYEQYF. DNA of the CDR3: TGCAGTGCTCCAACAGGGGCCTACGAGCAGTACTTC.

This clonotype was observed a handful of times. The CDR3 reads CASSLEGQRTISGANVLTF. The CDR3, as DNA: TGTGCCAGCAGTTTAGAAGGACAGCGAACCATCTCTGGGGCCAACGTCCTGACTTTC. The V call is TRBV12-3 or TRBV12-4, the J call TRBJ2-6; possible D gene TRBD1, 6 bases. CDR3 size: 19 residues. The germline V and J ends were trimmed by 1 base and 0 bases, with 16 bases remaining between them.

In DNA, the CDR3 is TGTGCCAGCAGCTTCCCTACCCCCTCTGGAGGGGCCCCCTCCTACAATGAGCAGTTCTTC. It translates to CASSFPTPSGGAPSYNEQFF. The chain links TRBV11-1 to TRBJ2-1; weak D call: TRBD2 (6 bases). CDR3 length: 20 residues. CDR1 is SGHAT and CDR2 is FQDESV in the germline V gene (reference sequence). The V end lost 3 bases, the J end lost 0 bases, and 24 bases lay between the germline ends.

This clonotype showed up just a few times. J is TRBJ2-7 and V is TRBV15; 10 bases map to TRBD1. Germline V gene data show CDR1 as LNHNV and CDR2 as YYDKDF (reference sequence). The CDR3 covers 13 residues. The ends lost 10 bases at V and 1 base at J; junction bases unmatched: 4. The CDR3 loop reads CAIRDRGSYEQYF. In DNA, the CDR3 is TGTGCCATCCGGGACAGGGGATCCTACGAGCAGTACTTC. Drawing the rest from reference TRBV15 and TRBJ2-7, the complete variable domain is DAMVIQNPRYQVTQFGKPVTLSCSQTLNHNVMYWYQQKSSQAPKLLFHYYDKDFNNEADTPDNFQSRRPNTSFCFLDIRSPGLGDTAMYLCAIRDRGSYEQYFGPGTRLTVT.

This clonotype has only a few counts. CDR3 loop: CASRGEIYYGYTF. The CDR3, as DNA: TGTGCCAGCAGGGGGGAAATTTACTATGGCTACACCTTC. This chain uses TRBV2 with TRBJ1-2; a weak D match, TRBD1 (5 bases). This CDR3 contains 13 residues. The V end was cut by 6 bases, the J end by 3 bases, with 11 bases between. In germline, CDR1 is SNHLY, CDR2 FYNNEI.

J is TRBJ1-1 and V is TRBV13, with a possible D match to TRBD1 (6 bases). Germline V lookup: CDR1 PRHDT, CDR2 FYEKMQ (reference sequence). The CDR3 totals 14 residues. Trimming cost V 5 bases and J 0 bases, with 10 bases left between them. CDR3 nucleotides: TGTGCCAGCAGCCTGGGACATCTGAACACTGAAGCTTTCTTT. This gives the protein CASSLGHLNTEAFF.

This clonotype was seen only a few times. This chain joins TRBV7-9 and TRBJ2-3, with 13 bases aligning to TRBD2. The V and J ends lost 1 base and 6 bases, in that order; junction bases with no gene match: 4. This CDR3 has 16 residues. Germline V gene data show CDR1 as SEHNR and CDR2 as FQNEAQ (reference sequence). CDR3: CASSLGTSGSRDTQYF. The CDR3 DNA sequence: TGTGCCAGCAGCTTAGGGACTAGCGGGAGTCGGGATACGCAGTATTTT.